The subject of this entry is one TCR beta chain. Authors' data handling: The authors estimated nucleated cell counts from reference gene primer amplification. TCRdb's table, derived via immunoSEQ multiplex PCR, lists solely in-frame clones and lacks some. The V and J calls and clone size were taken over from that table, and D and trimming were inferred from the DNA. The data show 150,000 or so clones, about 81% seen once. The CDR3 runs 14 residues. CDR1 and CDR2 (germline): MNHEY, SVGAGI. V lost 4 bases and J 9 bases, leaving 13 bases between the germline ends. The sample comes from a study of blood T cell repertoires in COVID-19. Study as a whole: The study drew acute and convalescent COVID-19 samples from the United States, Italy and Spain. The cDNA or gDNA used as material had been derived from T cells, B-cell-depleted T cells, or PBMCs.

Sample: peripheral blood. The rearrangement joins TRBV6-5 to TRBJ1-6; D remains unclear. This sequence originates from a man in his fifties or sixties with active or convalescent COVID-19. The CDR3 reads CASSWVASGSPLHF. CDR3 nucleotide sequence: TGTGCCAGCAGTTGGGTGGCTAGCGGTTCACCCCTCCACTTT.